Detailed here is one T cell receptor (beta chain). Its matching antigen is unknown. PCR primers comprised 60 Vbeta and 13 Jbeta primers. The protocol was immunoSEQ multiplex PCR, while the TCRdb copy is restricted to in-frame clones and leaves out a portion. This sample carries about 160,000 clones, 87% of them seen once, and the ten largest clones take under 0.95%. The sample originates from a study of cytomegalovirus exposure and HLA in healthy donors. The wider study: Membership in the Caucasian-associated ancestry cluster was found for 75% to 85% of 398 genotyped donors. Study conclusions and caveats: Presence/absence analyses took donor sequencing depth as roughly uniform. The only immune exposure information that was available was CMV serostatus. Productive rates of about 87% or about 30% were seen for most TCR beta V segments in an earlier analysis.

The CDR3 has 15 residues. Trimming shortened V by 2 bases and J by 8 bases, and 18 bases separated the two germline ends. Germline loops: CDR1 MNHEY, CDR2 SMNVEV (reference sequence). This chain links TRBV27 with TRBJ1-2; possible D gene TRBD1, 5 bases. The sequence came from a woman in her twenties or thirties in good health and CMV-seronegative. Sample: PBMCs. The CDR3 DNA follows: TGTGCCAGCAGTTTAGTTCGGGGGTCAAGCGGAGGCTACACCTTC. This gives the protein CASSLVRGSSGGYTF.